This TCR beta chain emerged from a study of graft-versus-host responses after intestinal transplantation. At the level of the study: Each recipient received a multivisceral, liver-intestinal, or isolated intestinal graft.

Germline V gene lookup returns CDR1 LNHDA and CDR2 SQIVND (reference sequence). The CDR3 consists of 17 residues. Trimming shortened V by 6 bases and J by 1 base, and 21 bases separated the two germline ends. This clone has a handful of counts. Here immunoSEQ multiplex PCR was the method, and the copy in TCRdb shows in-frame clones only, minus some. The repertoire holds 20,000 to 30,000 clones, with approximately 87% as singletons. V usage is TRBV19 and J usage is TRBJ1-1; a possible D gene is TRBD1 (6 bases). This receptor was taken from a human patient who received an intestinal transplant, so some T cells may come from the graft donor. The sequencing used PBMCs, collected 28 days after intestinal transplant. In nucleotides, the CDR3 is TGTGCCAGTAGCACCTCCCTCAGGGGCGGGTGGAACACTGAAGCTTTCTTT. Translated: CASSTSLRGGWNTEAFF.